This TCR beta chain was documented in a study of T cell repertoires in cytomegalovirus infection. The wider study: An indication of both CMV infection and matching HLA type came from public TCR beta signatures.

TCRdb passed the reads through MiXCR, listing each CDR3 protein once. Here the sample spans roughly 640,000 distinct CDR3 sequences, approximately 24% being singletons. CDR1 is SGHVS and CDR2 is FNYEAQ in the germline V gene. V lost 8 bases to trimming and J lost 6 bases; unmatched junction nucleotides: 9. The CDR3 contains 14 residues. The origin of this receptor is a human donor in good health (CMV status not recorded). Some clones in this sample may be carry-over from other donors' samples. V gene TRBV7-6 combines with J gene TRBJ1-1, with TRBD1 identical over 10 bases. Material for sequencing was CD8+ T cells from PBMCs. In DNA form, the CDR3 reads TGTGCCAGCGACCGTTTAGACAGGGGGCCTGAAGCTTTCTTT. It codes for CASDRLDRGPEAFF.